Below, one T cell receptor (beta chain) is given with its context. Its specificity is unknown. TCRdb's table, derived via immunoSEQ multiplex PCR, lists solely in-frame clones and lacks some. The profile shows 200,000 to 300,000 clones, approximately 86% of them singletons. Donors were drawn from the approximately 130-subject validation cohort, separate from the approximately 700-subject first cohort. This CDR3 region has 13 residues. V shed 2 bases and J shed 8 bases, with 10 bases lying between them. From germline, CDR1 is SGHTA and CDR2 FQGTGA. This record belongs to a study of cytomegalovirus exposure and HLA in healthy donors. The study's findings and limits: Subsequent analysis of the 100 to 150 validation repertoires found a tendency for first-cohort TCR clusters to co-occur.

This TCR came from a woman in her thirties in good health and CMV-seropositive. Specimen: PBMCs. The chain carries TRBV7-3 and TRBJ2-1; D is ambiguous. CDR3 residues: CASSLSGIDEQFF. The CDR3 region has the DNA TGTGCCAGCAGCTTATCTGGCATTGATGAGCAGTTCTTC.